A selection of T cell receptor beta chains follows, all from one sample in a study of blood T cells in healthy people across ages. In TCRdb, the 5' RACE reads were re-called with MiXCR into one record per CDR3 protein. The sample records about 1.1 million distinct CDR3 sequences, roughly two fifths being singletons. Sequenced input: blood. The origin of the receptors is a man younger than 35 in good health. Each CDR3 is given with its conserved first and last residue. The D gene is left open where the match is weak. The listing skips clone size in some rows; elsewhere it reads once, few, many or a size class.

D: NA; J: TRBJ2-7; V: TRBV6-5; size: NA; DNA: TGTGCCAGCAGTTACTCGATAGGGCTGGCGAATGAGCAGTACTTC; CDR3: CASSYSIGLANEQYF
D: NA; J: TRBJ2-7; V: TRBV9; size: NA; DNA: TGTGCCAGCAGCGCGAGGGGGGTCGCCTACAATGAGCAGTACTTC; CDR3: CASSARGVAYNEQYF
D: NA; J: TRBJ1-1; V: TRBV20-1; size: NA; DNA: TGCAGTCAAACCGTCAAGGTTTTCAGCACTGAAGCTTTCTTT; CDR3: CSQTVKVFSTEAFF
D: TRBD1; J: TRBJ1-2; V: TRBV5-4; size: NA; DNA: TGTGCCAGCAGCGGAGTGGGACAGAAAGATACTAACTATGGCTACACCTTC; CDR3: CASSGVGQKDTNYGYTF
D: NA; J: TRBJ1-1; V: TRBV7-2; size: NA; DNA: TGTGCCAGCAGCTTAGACCCCCCCTTGAAGACATTGAACACTGAAGCTTTCTTT; CDR3: CASSLDPPLKTLNTEAFF
D: TRBD1; J: TRBJ1-5; V: TRBV6-6; size: few; DNA: TGTGCCAGCAGTATCACAGGGGCTTGGGAGCAGCCCCAGCATTTT; CDR3: CASSITGAWEQPQHF
D: TRBD1; J: TRBJ1-5; V: TRBV10-3; size: NA; DNA: TGTGCCATCAGCCAGACAGGGGGCGATCAGCCCCAGCATTTT; CDR3: CAISQTGGDQPQHF
D: NA; J: TRBJ1-1; V: TRBV7-2; size: few; DNA: TGTGCCAGCAGACCGGGGGGGTACACTGAAGCTTTCTTT; CDR3: CASRPGGYTEAFF
D: NA; J: TRBJ1-3; V: TRBV3-1; size: few; DNA: TGTGCCAGCAGCCCCCAACAGGGCGGGAACACCATATATTTT; CDR3: CASSPQQGGNTIYF
D: TRBD1; J: TRBJ2-4; V: TRBV5-6; size: NA; DNA: TGTGCCAGCAGCTTGGCGGGACAGGGGATTCTAGCCAAAAACATTCAGTACTTC; CDR3: CASSLAGQGILAKNIQYF
D: NA; J: TRBJ2-3; V: TRBV11-2; size: NA; DNA: TGTGCCAGCAGCTTAGTTGGTGACATGGTAACAGATACGCAGTATTTT; CDR3: CASSLVGDMVTDTQYF
D: TRBD1; J: TRBJ2-6; V: TRBV10-3; size: NA; DNA: TGTGCCATCAGTACGGACAGGGCTGGGGCCAACGTCCTGACTTTC; CDR3: CAISTDRAGANVLTF
D: NA; J: TRBJ2-3; V: TRBV6-6; size: NA; DNA: TGTGCCAGCAGTTACTCCAGATTCACAGATACGCAGTATTTT; CDR3: CASSYSRFTDTQYF
D: NA; J: TRBJ1-2; V: TRBV7-9; size: few; DNA: TGTGCCAGCAGCTTAGTAAAGGGTCCGCATGGCTACACCTTC; CDR3: CASSLVKGPHGYTF
D: TRBD2; J: TRBJ2-4; V: TRBV7-2; size: NA; DNA: TGTGCCAGCAGCTTATCCGGGGGACTAGAAATCACGGCCAAAAACATTCAGTACTTC; CDR3: CASSLSGGLEITAKNIQYF
D: NA; J: TRBJ1-2; V: TRBV6-2/TRBV6-3; size: few; DNA: TGTGCCAGCAGTTCCCGACAGTATGGCTACACCTTC; CDR3: CASSSRQYGYTF
D: TRBD1; J: TRBJ1-5; V: TRBV6-2/TRBV6-3; size: NA; DNA: TGTGCCAGCAGTTTCGGGCGACGAACAGGGGATCGCAATCAGCCCCAGCATTTT; CDR3: CASSFGRRTGDRNQPQHF
D: NA; J: TRBJ2-7; V: TRBV5-1; size: NA; DNA: TGCGCCAGCAGACCTGGAGGATCGACTGTCCAGACACACTTCTCCTACGAGCAGTACTTC; CDR3: CASRPGGSTVQTHFSYEQYF
D: NA; J: TRBJ1-2; V: TRBV6-6; size: NA; DNA: TGTGCCAGCAGTAAACAGGGCCAGGGTGTCTACACCTTC; CDR3: CASSKQGQGVYTF
D: NA; J: TRBJ1-1; V: TRBV2; size: NA; DNA: TGTGCCAGCAGCGATAACTCCCGGTACACTGAAGCTTTCTTT; CDR3: CASSDNSRYTEAFF
D: NA; J: TRBJ1-4; V: TRBV25-1; size: NA; DNA: TGTGCCAGCAGTGAGGGAGTGGGCAGGAATGAAAAACTGTTTTTT; CDR3: CASSEGVGRNEKLFF
D: NA; J: TRBJ1-5; V: TRBV4-3; size: NA; DNA: TGCGCCAGCAGCCAAGATAGGCAGAGCAATCAGCCCCAGCATTTT; CDR3: CASSQDRQSNQPQHF
D: TRBD1; J: TRBJ1-4; V: TRBV11-2; size: NA; DNA: TGTGCCAGCAGCCTCGTACAGGGGGCTAATGAAAAACTGTTTTTT; CDR3: CASSLVQGANEKLFF
D: TRBD2; J: TRBJ2-7; V: TRBV27; size: NA; DNA: TGTGCCAGCAGTTTATGGGGCGGGGGGACTGATCTACCTACCTACGAGCAGTACTTC; CDR3: CASSLWGGGTDLPTYEQYF
D: NA; J: TRBJ1-2; V: TRBV7-2; size: few; DNA: TGTGCCAGCAGCCCCGGACAAGTTGTCGGCTACACCTTC; CDR3: CASSPGQVVGYTF
D: NA; J: TRBJ1-4; V: TRBV12-3/TRBV12-4; size: NA; DNA: TGTGCCAGCAGTTCCTCGTCGGCTGCAACTAGTGAAAAACTGTTTTTT; CDR3: CASSSSSAATSEKLFF
D: NA; J: TRBJ1-4; V: TRBV25-1; size: NA; DNA: TGTGCCAGCAGTCTCGGCAAGGGGGGTGAAAAACTGTTTTTT; CDR3: CASSLGKGGEKLFF
D: NA; J: TRBJ1-2; V: TRBV16; size: few; DNA: TGTGCCAGCATACCTGACAGCCTTGGCTATGGCTACACCTTC; CDR3: CASIPDSLGYGYTF
D: TRBD1; J: TRBJ2-3; V: TRBV7-9; size: few; DNA: TGTGCCAGCAGCCCGACAGGGATTGATACGCAGTATTTT; CDR3: CASSPTGIDTQYF
D: TRBD2; J: TRBJ2-5; V: TRBV7-2; size: NA; DNA: TGTGCCAGCAGCTTAGTAGCGGGGACTAGGAATGAGCAGTACTTC; CDR3: CASSLVAGTRNEQYF
D: NA; J: TRBJ2-7; V: TRBV11-2; size: NA; DNA: TGTGCCAGCAGCTTCCGGGACGGTGATAGCTCCTACAATGAGCAGTACTTC; CDR3: CASSFRDGDSSYNEQYF
D: NA; J: TRBJ2-3; V: TRBV9; size: few; DNA: TGTGCCAGCAGCCTTACAGGGTCCCCTATAGATACGCAGTATTTT; CDR3: CASSLTGSPIDTQYF
D: NA; J: TRBJ1-4; V: TRBV5-5; size: NA; DNA: TGTGCCAGCAGCTCTACCGAGATAGTCTTATCGGCTAATGAAAAACTGTTTTTT; CDR3: CASSSTEIVLSANEKLFF
D: NA; J: TRBJ2-7; V: TRBV29-1; size: NA; DNA: TGCAGCGTTGAAGCAACCGGGCTCGAGCAGTACTTC; CDR3: CSVEATGLEQYF
D: TRBD2; J: TRBJ2-7; V: TRBV25-1; size: many; DNA: TGTGCCAGCACCGGACTAGCGGGGGGCGAAAACTCCTACGAGCAGTACTTC; CDR3: CASTGLAGGENSYEQYF
D: NA; J: TRBJ2-7; V: TRBV4-2; size: NA; DNA: TGTGCCAGCAGCCATCAAAGGCTGAGTGGAAGTAATTCCTACGAGCAGTACTTC; CDR3: CASSHQRLSGSNSYEQYF
D: TRBD1; J: TRBJ1-4; V: TRBV12-3/TRBV12-4; size: NA; DNA: TGTGCCAGCAGTCCCAGTTCACCGGGACAGGGTGGTGAACTGTTTTTT; CDR3: CASSPSSPGQGGELFF
D: NA; J: TRBJ1-5; V: TRBV20-1; size: NA; DNA: TGCAGTGCTAGACCATGGGGGGGGGAAATCAATCAGCCCCAGCATTTT; CDR3: CSARPWGGEINQPQHF
D: NA; J: TRBJ2-5; V: TRBV4-2; size: NA; DNA: TGTGCCAGCAGCCAAGATCCACAGCACAATGAGCAGTACTTC; CDR3: CASSQDPQHNEQYF
D: TRBD1; J: TRBJ2-7; V: TRBV28; size: NA; DNA: TGTGCCAGCGGGAAGACAGGGACCTACGAGCAGTACTTC; CDR3: CASGKTGTYEQYF
D: TRBD2; J: TRBJ2-3; V: TRBV7-3; size: NA; DNA: TGTGCCAGCAGCTGGGGACTAGCGGCAATGGATACGCAGTATTTT; CDR3: CASSWGLAAMDTQYF
D: NA; J: TRBJ2-5; V: TRBV15; size: many; DNA: TGTGCCACCAGCAGAGATCCGGGAACAGAGACCCAGTACTTC; CDR3: CATSRDPGTETQYF
D: NA; J: TRBJ1-5; V: TRBV29-1; size: NA; DNA: TGCAGCGTTGGAGGGGGTAGCAATCAGCCCCAGCATTTT; CDR3: CSVGGGSNQPQHF
D: TRBD1; J: TRBJ2-5; V: TRBV12-3/TRBV12-4; size: few; DNA: TGTGCCAGCAGCCAGATTACAGGGGCCCAAGAGACCCAGTACTTC; CDR3: CASSQITGAQETQYF
D: NA; J: TRBJ1-6; V: TRBV28; size: NA; DNA: TGTGCCAGCAGTTTATACCGGGACAATTCACCCCTCCACTTT; CDR3: CASSLYRDNSPLHF
D: NA; J: TRBJ2-2; V: TRBV9; size: NA; DNA: TGTGCCAGCAGCCCTCACGGGGGACACAACACCGGGGAGCTGTTTTTT; CDR3: CASSPHGGHNTGELFF
D: NA; J: TRBJ1-2; V: TRBV6-2/TRBV6-3; size: few; DNA: TGTGCCAGCAGCGAGCCGGGACTAACGAACTATGGCTACACCTTC; CDR3: CASSEPGLTNYGYTF
D: NA; J: TRBJ1-2; V: TRBV10-3; size: many; DNA: TGTGCCATCAGTGAGTCAGAGGTTAACTATGGCTACACCTTC; CDR3: CAISESEVNYGYTF
D: NA; J: TRBJ1-2; V: TRBV7-8; size: few; DNA: TGTGCCAGCAGCTTCGCGAAGGGGCTTGGCTACACCTTC; CDR3: CASSFAKGLGYTF
D: TRBD1; J: TRBJ2-2; V: TRBV10-3; size: NA; DNA: TGTGCCATCAGTCCCGGGACAGCGAACACCGGGGAGCTGTTTTTT; CDR3: CAISPGTANTGELFF